This entry lists 29 T cell receptor beta chains sequenced from one sample in a study of identifying expanded T cells in peripheral blood. Using immunoSEQ multiplex PCR, the repertoire was profiled, and TCRdb retains in-frame clones only, with some absent. The repertoire holds about 91,000 clones, with about 91% as singletons. The sample taken for sequencing was blood. These receptors all stem from a person aged 18 to 70 in good health.

J is TRBJ2-7 and V is TRBV6-1; D unclear. The germline V and J ends were trimmed by 11 bases and 4 bases, with 12 bases remaining between them. Germline lookup yields CDR1 MNHNS and CDR2 SASEGT. The CDR3 sequence is 11 residues long. CDR3 nucleotides: TGTGCCGGCGGTTCGGGTTACGAGCAGTACTTC. This translates into CAGGSGYEQYF.

V usage is TRBV9 and J usage is TRBJ2-1; D assignment may be TRBD1 or TRBD2 (7 bases each). CDR3 size: 18 residues. Deletions cut 4 bases from V and 6 bases from J, with 26 bases between. The V gene's germline CDR1 is SGDLS and CDR2 YYNGEE. CDR3 in amino acids: CASSPRGGPQWTFNEQFF. CDR3 nucleotide sequence: TGTGCCAGCAGCCCCAGGGGGGGCCCTCAATGGACGTTCAATGAGCAGTTCTTC.

The chain employs TRBV7-9 and TRBJ2-7; no firm D call. V was pared by 2 bases and J by 1 base, with 9 bases between. Per germline, CDR1 SEHNR and CDR2 FQNEAQ (reference sequence). This CDR3 comprises 14 residues. The CDR3 bases are TGTGCCAGCAGCTTATCCCAGAGATCCTACGAGCAGTACTTC. This translates into CASSLSQRSYEQYF.

The J gene is TRBJ2-3, the V gene TRBV7-3, with 8 bases fitting TRBD2. There are 12 residues in the CDR3. CDR1 and CDR2 from the germline V gene are SGHTA and FQGTGA. The chain's CDR3 is CDRRGATDTQYF. The CDR3 DNA reads as TGTGACCGGCGGGGGGCCACAGATACGCAGTATTTT.

The chain couples TRBV6-1 to TRBJ1-5; D gene unclear. This CDR3 contains 13 residues. Germline V CDR1 and CDR2: MNHNS, SASEGT. Deletions cut 5 bases from V and 4 bases from J, with 9 bases between. This CDR3 reads CASSSTENQPQHF. The CDR3 bases are TGTGCCAGCAGTTCCACGGAAAATCAGCCCCAGCATTTT.

The rearrangement uses TRBV7-9 and TRBJ2-2; 10 nucleotides match TRBD2. In germline, CDR1 is SEHNR, CDR2 FQNEAQ (reference sequence). The trim removed 7 bases at V and 1 base at J, leaving 9 bases unmatched. The CDR3 runs to 17 residues. The CDR3 DNA is TGTGCCAGCACCCCAACTAGCGGGACAGGGAACACCGGGGAGCTGTTTTTT. Translating gives CASTPTSGTGNTGELFF.

The J gene is TRBJ1-1, the V gene TRBV11-2, with TRBD1 matching over 8 bases. There are 14 residues in the CDR3. CDR1 is SGHAT and CDR2 is FQNNGV in the germline V gene. Germline trimming cut 2 bases from V and 5 bases from J; bases unmatched to any gene: 4. The CDR3 loop reads CASSLPGGRTEAFF. The CDR3 bases are TGTGCCAGCAGCTTACCAGGGGGCCGGACTGAAGCTTTCTTT.

The chain is built from TRBV6-5 and TRBJ1-3; 7 bases agree with TRBD1. V dropped 8 bases and J dropped 4; count of bases not matched to a gene: 2. Looked up from germline, CDR1 is MNHEY and CDR2 is SVGAGI. The CDR3 is made up of 12 amino acids. Written as DNA, the CDR3 is TGTGCCAGCGGCAGGGGGGGAAACACCATATATTTT. Translated: CASGRGGNTIYF.

The V gene is TRBV6-1, the J gene TRBJ1-6; no firm D call. The length of the CDR3 is 14 residues. The V gene lost 5 bases and the J gene lost 2 bases, with 7 bases spanning the gap. Looked up from germline, CDR1 is MNHNS and CDR2 is SASEGT. The CDR3 loop reads CASSIQPYNSPLHF. The CDR3 DNA is TGTGCCAGCAGTATACAGCCCTATAATTCACCCCTCCACTTT.

The J gene is TRBJ2-2, the V gene TRBV7-3, with a possible D match to TRBD1 (6 bases). The CDR3 has 14 amino acids. Germline V gene lookup returns CDR1 SGHTA and CDR2 FQGTGA. Trimming pared 5 bases from V and 5 bases from J, leaving 12 bases between. CDR3 in DNA: TGTGCCAGCAGCATGGACAGTTGGACCGGGGAGCTGTTTTTT. This codes for CASSMDSWTGELFF.

The chain has TRBV29-1 and TRBJ2-7; D is ambiguous. Trimming left V 0 bases short and J 6 bases short, with 9 bases between. The CDR3 totals 12 residues. Germline CDR1 is SQVTM and CDR2 is ANQGSEA. The CDR3 nucleotides read TGCAGCGTTGAAGATGGTTCGGTCGAGCAGTACTTC. Translating gives CSVEDGSVEQYF.

V is TRBV2 and J is TRBJ2-1; D is possibly TRBD1 (5 bases). Trimming shortened V by 7 bases and J by 6 bases, and 13 bases separated the two germline ends. This CDR3 contains 13 residues. Germline V gene data show CDR1 as SNHLY and CDR2 as FYNNEI. The CDR3 DNA is TGTGCCAGCACCCAGGGTCCCCTCAATGAGCAGTTCTTC. It encodes CASTQGPLNEQFF.

The gene calls are TRBV5-4 and TRBJ2-7; 9 nucleotides agree with TRBD1. Trimming removed 0 bases from V and 2 bases from J; junction bases left unmatched: 6. The CDR3 length is 16 residues. Germline V gives CDR1 SGHNT, CDR2 YYREEE (reference sequence). The CDR3 loop is CASSLVDRGTTYEQYF. The CDR3 DNA reads as TGTGCCAGCAGCTTGGTGGACAGGGGCACTACCTACGAGCAGTACTTC.

The CDR3 is CASSSRDTPGAVWETQYF. CDR3 sequence (DNA): TGTGCCAGCAGTTCCCGTGATACTCCGGGGGCTGTCTGGGAGACCCAGTACTTC. V and J are TRBV27 and TRBJ2-5; D is tentatively TRBD1 or TRBD2 (6 bases each). Germline CDR1 reads MNHEY; CDR2 reads SMNVEV (reference sequence). V was trimmed by 4 bases and J by 5 bases, leaving 26 bases between them. CDR3 length: 18 residues.

V gene TRBV27 combines with J gene TRBJ2-7; TRBD2 matches 8 bases. This CDR3 has 14 residues. Germline lookup yields CDR1 MNHEY and CDR2 SMNVEV (reference sequence). With 5 bases clipped from V and 2 bases from J, the junction kept 5 bases outside the gene matches. The CDR3 nucleotides are TGTGCCAGCAGTAGAACTAGCGGTACCTACGAGCAGTACTTC. This gives the protein CASSRTSGTYEQYF.

This clone was detected only a few times. The rearrangement uses TRBV19 and TRBJ1-3; D ambiguous. This CDR3 contains 12 residues. Trimming removed 8 bases at V and 2 bases at J, with 7 bases between. The germline gives CDR1 LNHDA, CDR2 SQIVND (reference sequence). The CDR3 loop reads CASASTGNTIYF. The CDR3 region has the DNA TGTGCCAGTGCCAGTACTGGAAACACCATATATTTT.

The chain employs TRBV28 and TRBJ2-7, with a possible D match to TRBD2 (6 bases). The length of the CDR3 is 14 residues. Germline V lookup: CDR1 MDHEN, CDR2 SYDVKM. Trimming removed 6 bases from V and 0 bases from J, with 12 bases in between. The chain's CDR3 is CASRDGGTSYEQYF. CDR3 DNA sequence: TGTGCCAGCAGAGACGGCGGGACCTCCTACGAGCAGTACTTC.

The gene calls are TRBV28 and TRBJ1-2; no definite D call. V lost 4 bases, J lost 4 bases, and 13 bases lay in between. The CDR3 runs 14 residues. Germline V lookup: CDR1 MDHEN, CDR2 SYDVKM. CDR3 nucleotide sequence: TGTGCCAGCAGTTCCGCTCTCCTCGCCTATGGCTACACCTTC. Its protein is CASSSALLAYGYTF.

The chain is built from TRBV2 and TRBJ1-2; 7 positions agree with TRBD1. Germline-derived CDR1 and CDR2 are SNHLY and FYNNEI. The CDR3 consists of 15 residues. The junction had 9 bases not matched to a gene; V was cut back by 3 bases and J by 5 bases. The CDR3 loop is CASSDRSGTAYGYTF. CDR3 bases: TGTGCCAGCAGTGATCGGTCCGGGACAGCGTATGGCTACACCTTC.

This rearrangement joins TRBV6-6 to TRBJ2-1; 10 bases agree with TRBD2. This CDR3 region has 16 residues. J lost 7 bases, V lost 6 bases, and 12 bases had no gene match. Germline lookup yields CDR1 MNHNY and CDR2 SVGAGI (reference sequence). Written as DNA, the CDR3 is TGTGCCAGCAGCCACATCAGCGGGAGGGCCATAAATGAGCAGTTCTTC. Residues: CASSHISGRAINEQFF.

V and J are TRBV10-1 and TRBJ2-3; either TRBD1 or TRBD2 may fit D (7 bases each). This CDR3 region has 15 residues. Germline-derived CDR1 and CDR2 are WNHNN and SYGVQD (reference sequence). V was shortened by 2 bases and J by 6 bases, with 15 bases between the two germline ends. CDR3 bases: TGCGCCAGCAGTGAGAGCAGGGGGGGCCGGGATACGCAGTATTTT. Residues: CASSESRGGRDTQYF.

This chain's CDR3 is CASSLGRAGGYTF. As DNA, the CDR3 is TGTGCCAGCAGCTTGGGTCGGGCTGGGGGCTACACCTTC. The chain combines TRBV5-4 with TRBJ1-2; no definite D call. With 0 bases removed from V and 8 bases from J, the gap between germline ends came to 11 bases. The germline V gene has CDR1 SGHNT and CDR2 YYREEE (reference sequence). This CDR3 region has 13 residues.

The J gene is TRBJ2-3, the V gene TRBV5-3; D possibly corresponds to TRBD2 (6 bases). TRBV5-3 is noted as an ORF with a role that remains uncertain. This CDR3 has 18 residues. V was pared by 6 bases and J by 2 bases, with 25 bases between. CDR3 DNA: TGTGCCAGAAACTCCCTCAACGGCGGGGTCGAAGCCACAGATACGCAGTATTTT. Translation: CARNSLNGGVEATDTQYF.

This clone has only one observation. CDR3 residues: CAWTDWGAGGETQYF. CDR3 nucleotide sequence: TGTGCCTGGACGGATTGGGGCGCGGGGGGGGAGACCCAGTACTTC. V usage is TRBV30 and J usage is TRBJ2-5, with TRBD2 matching over 9 bases. V shed 4 bases, J shed 5 bases, and the junction held 11 bases outside the gene matches. The CDR3 runs 15 residues. Per the germline V gene, CDR1 is GTSNPN and CDR2 is SVGIG (reference sequence).

The chain uses TRBV6-5 and TRBJ2-7, with 7 bases matching TRBD2. The V gene's germline CDR1 is MNHEY and CDR2 SVGAGI. After removal of 6 bases from V and 4 bases from J, the junction contained 9 bases not matched to a gene. The length of the CDR3 is 14 residues. CDR3 nucleotide sequence: TGTGCCAGCAGCGAGACTCGGGAGGATTACGAGCAGTACTTC. Residues: CASSETREDYEQYF.

This chain joins TRBV6-6 and TRBJ1-6; 11 bases agree with TRBD1. After removal of 7 bases from V and 10 bases from J, the junction contained 3 bases not matched to a gene. Germline V gene sequence: CDR1 MNHNY, CDR2 SVGAGI (reference sequence). This CDR3 is 13 amino acids long. Here the CDR3 reads CASKDRGQSPLHF. The CDR3 DNA sequence: TGTGCCAGCAAGGACAGGGGGCAATCACCCCTCCACTTT.

The rearrangement uses TRBV9 and TRBJ2-7, with TRBD2 matching over 12 bases. The ends lost 2 bases at V and 6 bases at J; junction bases unmatched: 15. CDR3 length: 18 amino acids. Germline loops: CDR1 SGDLS, CDR2 YYNGEE. Written as DNA, the CDR3 is TGTGCCAGCAGCGTGGACCCGACTAGCGGGAGCCCCGGGGGCGAGCAGTACTTC. Translated, it gives CASSVDPTSGSPGGEQYF.

CDR3 sequence reads: CASSLGHQNTEAFF. CDR3 nucleotide sequence: TGTGCCAGTAGTCTGGGACACCAGAACACTGAAGCTTTCTTT. The gene calls are TRBV19 and TRBJ1-1; tentative D call: TRBD1 (6 bases). Germline CDR1 LNHDA, CDR2 SQIVND (reference sequence). V lost 5 bases, J lost 1 base, and 11 bases lay in between. The CDR3 sequence is 14 residues long.

The CDR3 coding sequence is TGTGCCAGCAGTTGGCGGGGACCAAATTCACCCCTCCACTTT. Translation gives CASSWRGPNSPLHF. The V call is TRBV6-4, the J call TRBJ1-6, with TRBD1 as a possible D gene (5 bases). CDR1 and CDR2 from the germline V gene are MRHNA and SNTAGT. Between the trimmed V and J ends, which lost 5 bases and 7 bases, there was a span of 12 bases. The length of the CDR3 is 14 residues.